The 10 T cell receptor beta chains presented below share a single source sample, sequenced in a study of beta chain features in type 1 diabetes. The study, taken as a whole, reports: Among all four CD4+ subsets, Type 1 diabetes patients had TCRB CDR3s that were moderately but significantly shorter.

TCRB transcripts that were expressed got sequenced, as all of the isolated RNA had been reverse transcribed. This table comes from immunoSEQ multiplex PCR, and its TCRdb copy is limited to in-frame clones, with some not included. The sample comprises 130,000 or so clones, roughly 10% of which are singletons, and roughly 0.75% rests with the top ten. Antigen specificity for these receptors is unknown. Sequencing used central memory CD4+ T cells from blood. The source is a man aged 30-40 years with type 1 diabetes.

This clone was seen more than once but under ten times. This sequence joins TRBV11-2 and TRBJ1-5; D gene uncertain. Germline V gene data show CDR1 as SGHAT and CDR2 as FQNNGV. This CDR3 has 13 residues. Deletions cut 5 bases from V and 4 bases from J, with 9 bases between. CDR3 in amino acids: CASSPVVNQPQHF. The CDR3 DNA reads as TGTGCCAGCAGCCCCGTCGTAAATCAGCCCCAGCATTTT.

V usage is TRBV2 and J usage is TRBJ2-7, with 10 bases matching TRBD1. J gave up 4 bases and V 8 bases, and 2 bases lay outside the gene matches. Germline assignment: CDR1 SNHLY and CDR2 FYNNEI. CDR3 length: 12 amino acids. The CDR3 coding sequence is TGTGCCAGCGGACAGGGGGAATACGAGCAGTACTTC. It yields the protein CASGQGEYEQYF.

The chain has TRBV5-1 and TRBJ2-7, with TRBD2 matching 10 bases. Germline CDR1 reads SGHRS; CDR2 reads YFSETQ. The CDR3 loop spans 15 amino acids. Trimming at V came to 1 base and at J to 5 bases, leaving 6 bases not matched to a gene. The CDR3 is CASSLLSGGAHEQYF. The CDR3 DNA reads as TGCGCCAGCAGCTTGCTGAGCGGGGGGGCGCACGAGCAGTACTTC.

This clone was counted a few times. The CDR3 bases are TGTGCCAGTAGTGTAACCTTACAGTACGAGCAGTACTTC. Its protein is CASSVTLQYEQYF. This sequence joins TRBV19 and TRBJ2-7; D unclear. Per the germline V gene, CDR1 is LNHDA and CDR2 is SQIVND (reference sequence). V gave up 5 bases and J gave up 4 bases, with 12 bases separating them. The CDR3 length is 13 residues.

This clone has only a few counts. The V gene is TRBV4-1, the J gene TRBJ1-1; TRBD1 might be the D (6 bases). Trimming left V 2 bases short and J 0 bases short, with 16 bases between. The CDR3 is 17 amino acids. The germline V gene has CDR1 MGHRA and CDR2 YSYEKL. The CDR3 DNA follows: TGCGCCAGCAGCCAACGAACAGGGATAACGATGAACACTGAAGCTTTCTTT. It codes for CASSQRTGITMNTEAFF.

This clone appeared a few times. V usage is TRBV9 and J usage is TRBJ1-4; 7 nucleotides agree with TRBD1. The J segment lost 7 bases and the V segment lost 2 bases, leaving 2 bases of the junction unmatched. CDR3 length: 13 residues. Germline V CDR1 and CDR2: SGDLS, YYNGEE. The CDR3 is CASSVRQGEKLFF. CDR3 sequence (DNA): TGTGCCAGCAGCGTCCGACAGGGTGAAAAACTGTTTTTT.

The chain has TRBV7-8 and TRBJ2-3, with a weak D call TRBD1 (6 bases). This CDR3 is 16 amino acids long. Germline CDR1 SGHVS, CDR2 FQNEAQ. Trimming cost V 0 bases and J 6 bases, with 16 bases left between them. In nucleotides, the CDR3 is TGTGCCAGCAGCTTAGCTGCAGGTGGCAGGGGTGATACGCAGTATTTT. Translation gives CASSLAAGGRGDTQYF.

The table lists this clone with a few counts. V usage is TRBV7-9 and J usage is TRBJ2-1; D gene ambiguous. Trimming removed 5 bases at V and 6 bases at J, with 8 bases between. The CDR3 loop spans 12 amino acids. Germline assignment: CDR1 SEHNR and CDR2 FQNEAQ (reference sequence). CDR3 in DNA: TGTGCCAGCAGCCCTCAGGTCAATGAGCAGTTCTTC. Translated, it gives CASSPQVNEQFF.

This sequence joins TRBV6-6 and TRBJ2-5; TRBD1 is a possible D gene (6 bases). The CDR3 length is 15 residues. The germline V and J ends were trimmed by 6 bases and 4 bases, with 18 bases remaining between them. The germline V gene encodes CDR1 MNHNY and CDR2 SVGAGI (reference sequence). CDR3 protein: CASRPRTAWGETQYF. As DNA, the CDR3 is TGTGCCAGCAGACCCCGGACAGCCTGGGGAGAGACCCAGTACTTC.

This clone was observed a handful of times. The genes are TRBV27 and TRBJ1-3, with D perhaps TRBD1 (6 bases). Germline-derived CDR1 and CDR2 are MNHEY and SMNVEV (reference sequence). V lost 6 bases and J lost 2, with 29 bases in between. The CDR3 has 20 residues. In DNA form, the CDR3 reads TGTGCCAGCAGCCCTTGGAGGGGCGGGAGACAGGCGAGCCCTGGAAACACCATATATTTT. This translates into CASSPWRGGRQASPGNTIYF.